This T cell receptor (beta chain) originates from a study of response to subunit inactivated influenza vaccine. Study results and limitations: Authors suggested seasonal influenza vaccinations each recruit few new T cells.

TCRdb reprocessed the RT-PCR reads with MiXCR, giving one entry per CDR3 protein. The data hold 500,000 to 600,000 distinct CDR3 sequences, with less than 15% observed a single time. Remarks on this clonotype: The antigen remains undetermined.

The CDR3 has 17 amino acids. Germline values: CDR1 SGHRS, CDR2 YFSETQ. With 1 base removed from V and 8 bases from J, the gap between germline ends came to 22 bases. The sequence was collected from a man aged 45-65 years who received an inactivated influenza vaccine. The sequencing here drew on PBMCs from blood, taken 11 to 12 days after vaccination. V is TRBV5-1 and J is TRBJ2-1; maybe TRBD2 (7 bases). In DNA, the CDR3 is TGCGCCAGCAGCTTGTTAGGCGGGGGCTCCGCTATGGATGAGCAGTTCTTC. Amino acid sequence: CASSLLGGGSAMDEQFF. The variable domain in full, completed from reference TRBV5-1 and TRBJ2-1, reads KAGVTQTPRYLIKTRGQQVTLSCSPISGHRSVSWYQQTPGQGLQFLFEYFSETQRNKGNFPGRFSGRQFSNSRSEMNVSTLELGDSALYLCASSLLGGGSAMDEQFFGPGTRLTVL.